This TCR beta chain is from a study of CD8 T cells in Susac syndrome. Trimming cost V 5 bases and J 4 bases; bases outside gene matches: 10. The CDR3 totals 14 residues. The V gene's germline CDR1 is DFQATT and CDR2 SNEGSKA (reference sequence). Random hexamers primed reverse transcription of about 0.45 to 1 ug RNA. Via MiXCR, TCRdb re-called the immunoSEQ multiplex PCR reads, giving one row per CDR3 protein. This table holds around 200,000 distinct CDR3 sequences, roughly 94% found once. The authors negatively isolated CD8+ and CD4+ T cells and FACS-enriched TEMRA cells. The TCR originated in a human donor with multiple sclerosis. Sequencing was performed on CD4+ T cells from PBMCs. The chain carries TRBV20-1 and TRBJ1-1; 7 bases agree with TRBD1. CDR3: CSALGGRWGTEAFF. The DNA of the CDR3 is TGCAGTGCTCTAGGGGGCAGGTGGGGCACTGAAGCTTTCTTT.